This TCR beta chain is from a study of T-cell reconstitution after alpha-beta-depleted transplantation in children. The CDR3 is 18 amino acids. Trimming at V came to 4 bases and at J to 2 bases, leaving 14 bases not matched to a gene. Germline lookup yields CDR1 DFQATT and CDR2 SNEGSKA (reference sequence). At least ten counts were recorded for this clonotype. Unique molecular identifiers were incorporated during preparation of the TCRbeta library. TCRdb ran MiXCR on the PCR reads and lists one entry per CDR3 protein. The sample lists about 190,000 distinct CDR3 sequences; 11% were seen once. The chain joins TRBV20-1 to TRBJ2-3, with 11 bases that match TRBD2. The sequence came from a boy aged 2 to 9 with acute myeloid leukemia, due to receive a stem cell transplant. Sequences were derived from PBMCs, sampled before TCRalphabeta/CD19-depleted stem cell transplant. The DNA of the CDR3 is TGCAGTGCTACCAAGACTAGCGGGATCTCCATTTTCACAGATACGCAGTATTTT. Its protein is CSATKTSGISIFTDTQYF.